This T cell receptor (beta chain) emerged from a study of CXCR3-negative and CXCR3-positive naive CD8 T cells. Notes on the study in general: Naive cells, whether CXCR3-negative or CXCR3-positive, had similar TRBV-TRBJ usage, while memory cells differed. Naive cells with CXCR3 showed TRB CDR3s that were more hydrophobic than those in CXCR3-negative naive cells. In both naive subsets diversity was comparably high, whereas memory CD8+ cells showed much lower diversity. Cryopreservation partially decreased CXCR3 expression, and most assays used fresh PBMCs.

Libraries were UMI-labeled 5' RACE TRB cDNA. Following a re-call of the 5' RACE reads, TCRdb has one entry per CDR3 protein and lacks DNA. The sample table sets out more than 75,000 distinct CDR3 sequences. Points on this clonotype: Its specificity is not known.

The length of the CDR3 is 14 residues. Germline V gene data show CDR1 as DFQATT and CDR2 as SNEGSKA (reference sequence). CD45RO-CCR7+CD27+CD95- defined naive CD8+ T cells. The chain is built from TRBV20-1 and TRBJ2-5. Sequencing was carried out using naive CXCR3+ CD8+ T cells from blood. Subset: CD45RO-CCR7+CD27+CD95- naive CD8+ T cells expressing CXCR3 (TNR3+). This TCR was sampled from a human donor in good health. Some clones in this sample may be carry-over from other donors' samples. CDR3 sequence reads: CSARESQDQETQYF.